This T cell receptor beta chain was captured by sequencing in a study of tissue T cells after allogeneic stem cell transplantation. The study's findings and limits: Anatomically similar tissues had similar TCR repertoires within each patient.

As for time point: mouse harvest day 14 after allogeneic transplant. Mouse grafts combined 10^7 T-cell-depleted bone marrow cells with 10^6 splenic CD5+ T cells. B6 (H2b) cells into BALB/c (H2d) mice; tissues taken at day 7 or 14. Sequenced by immunoSEQ multiplex PCR; TCRdb stores in-frame clones only, minus some. Of about 4,100 clones in the sample, roughly 45% were seen once. Concerning this clone itself: What it recognizes is unknown. Genes and germline are mouse. Coverage ceases 1 residue before the CDR3 finishes, and the germline J gene fills in the end.

V was cut by 1 base and J by 1 base, with 10 bases left in between. From germline, CDR1 is SGHLS and CDR2 HYDKME. The CDR3 spans 14 residues. The chain combines TRBV12-2 with TRBJ2-7, with a weak D call TRBD1 (6 bases). The origin of this receptor is a female BALB/c mouse given C57BL/6 T cells with graft-versus-host disease after an allogeneic hematopoietic cell transplant. The material sequenced was lymph node tissue. The CDR3 reads CASSLGRGSYEQYF. The DNA read from the CDR3 is TGTGCCAGCTCTCTAGGCAGGGGTTCCTATGAACAGTAC.